Shown below are 10 T cell receptor beta chains from a single sample sequenced in a study of low-dose radiotherapy and immunotherapy resistance in tumors. Primers used for first-strand cDNA, a TRAV- and TRBV-specific set, covered both alpha and beta chains. The authors amplified TCRs for about 20 PCR cycles with a constant-region primer and a V-primer adapter. TCRdb recomputed calls from the reads with MiXCR, one row per CDR3 protein. The data show more than 10,000 distinct CDR3 sequences, with over 55% seen just once and approximately 8% held by the top ten. These receptors originate from a human donor with advanced metastatic prostate, ovarian, gallbladder or colorectal cancer (not recorded which). This table probably holds off-target reads from a library built for another chain.

This clonotype occurred a few times. V usage is TRBV19 and J usage is TRBJ1-5, with 7 bases aligning to TRBD1. Per the germline V gene, CDR1 is LNHDA and CDR2 is SQIVND (reference sequence). The CDR3 covers 15 residues. The V gene end was trimmed by 7 bases and the J gene end by 0 bases; junction bases not matched to a gene: 6. The CDR3 region has the DNA TGTGCCAGTACCGAACAGGGGTATAGCAATCAGCCCCAGCATTTT. Residues: CASTEQGYSNQPQHF.

This clonotype was detected only once. This chain joins TRBV19 and TRBJ2-5; no clear D gene. This CDR3 has 14 residues. Trimming removed 7 bases at V and 3 bases at J, with 15 bases between. Germline CDR1 LNHDA, CDR2 SQIVND (reference sequence). The CDR3 DNA sequence: TGTGCCAGTACTACGGACCATCAGAAAGAGACCCAGTACTTC. This codes for CASTTDHQKETQYF.

The CDR3 DNA follows: TGTGCCAGCACACGGGGACTAGCGCAAGAGACCCAGTACTTC. It is translated as CASTRGLAQETQYF. This chain connects TRBV11-2 to TRBJ2-5; 10 bases agree with TRBD2. With 7 bases clipped from V and 2 bases from J, the junction kept 4 bases outside the gene matches. Germline V gives CDR1 SGHAT, CDR2 FQNNGV. This CDR3 is built from 14 residues.

This clonotype was counted once. V and J are TRBV28 and TRBJ2-5; 12 bases agree with TRBD2. Unmatched junction bases numbered 5, after V lost 6 bases and J lost 0 bases. There are 16 residues in the CDR3. Looked up from germline, CDR1 is MDHEN and CDR2 is SYDVKM. The CDR3, as DNA: TGTGCCAGCAGCCTTGGACTAGCGGGGCACCAAGAGACCCAGTACTTC. Its translation: CASSLGLAGHQETQYF.

V and J are TRBV5-8 and TRBJ2-5, with 8 bases aligning to TRBD1. The germline V gene encodes CDR1 SGHTS and CDR2 YDEGEE. The CDR3 has 14 residues. Trimming took 4 bases from V and 7 from J; bases not matched to a gene: 9. CDR3 amino acids: CASSKDRAFGTQYF. As DNA, the CDR3 is TGTGCCAGCAGCAAGGACAGGGCCTTTGGGACCCAGTACTTC.

Written as DNA, the CDR3 is TGTGCCAGCAGCTTAGGGGGGGATACGCAGTATTTT. It yields the protein CASSLGGDTQYF. This rearrangement joins TRBV11-2 to TRBJ2-3; the D call may be TRBD1 or TRBD2 (5 bases each). CDR1 is SGHAT and CDR2 is FQNNGV in the germline V gene. This CDR3 is 12 amino acids long. Between the trimmed V and J ends, which lost 1 base and 6 bases, there was a span of 5 bases.

This clonotype was observed a few times. The J gene is TRBJ1-1, the V gene TRBV18; D is unresolved. Trimming took 0 bases from V and 1 from J, leaving 9 bases between them. The CDR3 totals 15 residues. Germline V gives CDR1 KGHSH, CDR2 LQKENI. In DNA, the CDR3 is TGTGCCAGCTCACCACCGATTCGGCCGAACACTGAAGCTTTCTTT. Its translation is CASSPPIRPNTEAFF. Filled out from reference TRBV18 and TRBJ1-1, the complete variable domain reads NAGVMQNPRHLVRRRGQEARLRCSPMKGHSHVYWYRQLPEEGLKFMVYLQKENIIDESGMPKERFSAEFPKEGPSILRIQQVVRGDSAAYFCASSPPIRPNTEAFFGQGTRLTVV.

V usage is TRBV11-1 and J usage is TRBJ2-7; D possibly matches TRBD1 or TRBD2 (6 bases each). Germline V gene data show CDR1 as SGHAT and CDR2 as FQDESV (reference sequence). This CDR3 contains 12 residues. Deletions cut 5 bases from V and 5 bases from J, with 10 bases between. CDR3 nucleotides: TGTGCCAGCAGCCGGAGGGGGGACGAGCAGTACTTC. Encoded protein: CASSRRGDEQYF.

The genes are TRBV4-2 and TRBJ2-7; TRBD2 aligns across 8 bases. The CDR3 spans 14 residues. V shed 4 bases, J shed 3 bases, and the junction held 5 bases outside the gene matches. Germline V gene sequence: CDR1 LGHNA, CDR2 YNFKEQ. DNA for the CDR3: TGTGCCAGCAGCCGTGAGCGGGAGTTCTACGAGCAGTACTTC. This translates into CASSREREFYEQYF.

The chain employs TRBV5-1 and TRBJ2-1; the D is unclear. The CDR3 is 16 residues long. V lost 4 bases and J 4 bases, leaving 18 bases between the germline ends. CDR1 SGHRS and CDR2 YFSETQ come from the germline V gene. The CDR3 is CASSPWPAKTYNEQFF. The CDR3 region has the DNA TGCGCCAGCAGCCCGTGGCCGGCCAAAACTTACAATGAGCAGTTCTTC.